Given below is one TCR beta chain in context. Naive CD8 cells comprised CD45RO-negative, CCR7-positively selected cells, excluding terminally differentiated effector memory CD45RA+ cells. The data originate from a study of shared clonotypes between healthy human individuals. Across the study: Plates per donor: three CD4 naive, three CD4 memory, two CD8 naive, one CD8 memory.

Some clones are missing from TCRdb's copy, which holds only in-frame ones; the method was immunoSEQ multiplex PCR. This sample yields about 800,000 clones, of which around 96% are seen a single time; around 0.25% belongs to the top ten. Per germline, CDR1 SQVTM and CDR2 ANQGSEA. Germline trimming cut 6 bases from V and 7 bases from J; bases unmatched to any gene: 5. The CDR3 has 12 amino acids. This chain connects TRBV29-1 to TRBJ2-7; 11 nucleotides align to TRBD1. The receptor comes from a man aged 30 to 45 in good health. The sample comprised naive CD8+ T cells sorted from blood. CDR3 loop: CSVVGQGAEQYF. DNA of the CDR3: TGCAGCGTCGTTGGACAGGGGGCGGAGCAGTACTTC.